This T cell receptor (beta chain) appears in the sequencing data of a study of beta chain features in type 1 diabetes (dated by TCRdb to the late 2010s). A note on the overall study: Patients and healthy donors did not differ in mean age, gender distribution, total cell number or subset yield. A total of 85 million to 110 million sorted cells were examined across all samples, and RNA yield correlated strongly with the number of cells per subset. The study compared the TCRB repertoires of sorted circulating CD4+ T cell subsets in recently diagnosed type 1 diabetes patients with those in matched healthy donors. Regulatory and stem cell-like memory subsets were isolated from only 8 patients and about eight healthy donors, whereas naive and central memory subsets came from all 30 or so donors.

Ends trimmed: V by 4 bases, J by 3 bases; bases unmatched to a gene: 5. The CDR3 measures 15 amino acids from cysteine to phenylalanine. The CDR3 DNA has 45 bases and is translated from base 1. The germline V gene sets CDR1 to SGDLS and CDR2 to YYNGEE. In its sample, this clone was seen many times. Its antigen is currently not known. Base qualities are not at hand, and no much larger clone is one base apart. General findings and caveats noted by the study authors: Type 1 diabetes patients showed a moderate but significant shortening of TCRB CDR3 length in all four CD4+ subsets. Shorter templates might be favored by PCR, yet because patient and control samples were amplified and corrected together, any such skew would affect both groups equally. Naive, central memory and regulatory TCRB repertoires appeared more similar among patients than among healthy donors. HLA sub-analyses involved small numbers of individuals, so any influence of HLA type on TCRB rearrangement remained unresolved. Because cDNA was sequenced instead of genomic DNA, activated cells with high expression could be over-represented, although the groups did not differ in activation or CD3 levels. Fewer insertions and more nucleotide deletions at VDJ recombination sites were observed in patients with type 1 diabetes, implying thymic rearrangement abnormalities.

Each donor gave one peripheral blood draw, about 100 mL on average, collected into heparinised tubes. A BD FACSAria II and a panel including CD45RO, CCR7, CD25, CD127, CD95 and CD27 were used to sort naive, central memory, regulatory and stem cell-like memory CD4+ T cells. All sorted populations exceeded 95% purity. PBMCs were isolated right away by Lymphoprep density gradient centrifugation and were stained directly, without culture. Samples were stained and sorted in pairs, with one healthy donor and one patient per experiment, so that batch effects were minimized. The entire amount of isolated RNA was reverse transcribed using the High Capacity cDNA Reverse Transcription Kit, so the sequenced TCRB transcripts were expressed ones. Deep immunoSEQ sequencing was performed on naive, central memory and regulatory T cell samples, with an average of about 4 million total reads per sample. After sorted cells were lysed in RLT buffer, RNA was extracted with DNase-treated RNeasy Micro or Mini kits, with the choice depending on cell number. To prevent cross-contamination, each cell subset was processed individually, whereas patient and healthy donor samples were processed jointly. TCRB sequences were amplified from cDNA with the immunoSEQ multiplex PCR, producing 87-bp fragments spanning the CDR3 region. Sequencing of the amplicons was done on the Illumina HiSeq platform. The published analysis was carried out like this. Synthetic template baselines were used to correct PCR bias computationally, reads within Hamming distance 2 were collapsed, and singletons that could not be merged were discarded. Reads were aligned against IMGT so that V, D and J genes, CDR3 length and insertions or deletions at six rearrangement sites could be assigned. Within each subset, clonotype counts were normalized to sorted cell number, after which true diversity and Gini coefficients were computed with the tcR R package. The overlap coefficient, calculated on TCRB nucleotide sequences, was used to quantify repertoire sharing. The table was pulled from immuneACCESS by TCRdb, which kept in-frame rearrangements only. Such tables lose some clones; where checked, under half of the loss comes from unresolved V genes, and the rest has no known cause. The V and J calls and clone size were taken over from that table, and D and trimming were inferred from the DNA. This sample holds about 150,000 clones; 6.5% to 9.5% were observed only once. The top ten clonotypes cover about 1% of the sample.

This sequence was found in a middle-aged woman with type 1 diabetes. The sequence joins TRBV9 to TRBJ2-1; TRBD1 matches 9 bases in the middle. The sequenced material came from central memory CD4+ T cells from blood. CDR3 protein: CASSIRDRDYNEQFF. The nucleotide sequence is TGTGCCAGCAGCATCCGGGACAGGGACTACAATGAGCAGTTCTTC.